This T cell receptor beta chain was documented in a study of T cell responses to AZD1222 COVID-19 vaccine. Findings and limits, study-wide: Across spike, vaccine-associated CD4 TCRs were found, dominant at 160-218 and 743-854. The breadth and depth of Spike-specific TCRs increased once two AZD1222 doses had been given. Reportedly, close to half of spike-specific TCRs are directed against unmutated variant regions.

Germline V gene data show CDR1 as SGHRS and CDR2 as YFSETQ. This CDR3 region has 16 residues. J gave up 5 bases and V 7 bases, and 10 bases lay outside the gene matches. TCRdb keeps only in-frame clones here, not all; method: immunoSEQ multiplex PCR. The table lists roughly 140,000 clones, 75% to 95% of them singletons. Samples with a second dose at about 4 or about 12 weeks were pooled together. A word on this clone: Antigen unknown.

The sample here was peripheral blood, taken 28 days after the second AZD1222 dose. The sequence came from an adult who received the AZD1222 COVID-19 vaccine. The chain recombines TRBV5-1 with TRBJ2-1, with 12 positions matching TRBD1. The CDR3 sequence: CASGPGTGGYHNEQFF. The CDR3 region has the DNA TGCGCCAGCGGCCCCGGGACAGGGGGCTACCACAATGAGCAGTTCTTC.